This TCR beta chain was documented in a study of blood T cell repertoires in COVID-19. Using immunoSEQ multiplex PCR, the repertoire was profiled, and TCRdb retains in-frame clones only, with some absent. Of roughly 74,000 clones in the sample, just over 85% were seen once. The sequenced sample was peripheral blood. This receptor was identified in a woman of 80 years or more with active or convalescent COVID-19.

The CDR3 loop is CASSYSMWGPTGELFF. CDR3 nucleotide sequence: TGTGCCAGCAGTTACTCGATGTGGGGCCCCACCGGGGAGCTGTTTTTT. The gene calls are TRBV6-5 and TRBJ2-2; TRBD1 might be the D (5 bases). Germline CDR1 reads MNHEY; CDR2 reads SVGAGI. The CDR3 is 16 amino acids. With 0 bases removed from V and 4 bases from J, the gap between germline ends came to 12 bases.